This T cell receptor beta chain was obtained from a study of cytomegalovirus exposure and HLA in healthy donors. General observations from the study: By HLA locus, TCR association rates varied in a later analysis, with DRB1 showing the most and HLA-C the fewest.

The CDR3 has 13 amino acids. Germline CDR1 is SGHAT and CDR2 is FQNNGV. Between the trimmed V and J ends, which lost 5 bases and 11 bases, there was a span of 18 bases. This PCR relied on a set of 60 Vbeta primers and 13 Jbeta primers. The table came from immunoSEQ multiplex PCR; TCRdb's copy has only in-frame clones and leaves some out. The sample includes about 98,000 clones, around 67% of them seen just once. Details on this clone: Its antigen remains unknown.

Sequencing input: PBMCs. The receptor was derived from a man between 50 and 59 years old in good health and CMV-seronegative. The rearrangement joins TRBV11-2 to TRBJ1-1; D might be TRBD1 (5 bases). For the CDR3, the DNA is TGTGCCAGCAGCACGGCGGGGGTACCCCTTGCTTTCTTT. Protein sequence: CASSTAGVPLAFF. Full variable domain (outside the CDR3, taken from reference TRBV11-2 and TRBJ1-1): EAGVAQSPRYKIIEKRQSVAFWCNPISGHATLYWYQQILGQGPKLLIQFQNNGVVDDSQLPKDRFSAERLKGVDSTLKIQPAKLEDSAVYLCASSTAGVPLAFFGQGTRLTVV.